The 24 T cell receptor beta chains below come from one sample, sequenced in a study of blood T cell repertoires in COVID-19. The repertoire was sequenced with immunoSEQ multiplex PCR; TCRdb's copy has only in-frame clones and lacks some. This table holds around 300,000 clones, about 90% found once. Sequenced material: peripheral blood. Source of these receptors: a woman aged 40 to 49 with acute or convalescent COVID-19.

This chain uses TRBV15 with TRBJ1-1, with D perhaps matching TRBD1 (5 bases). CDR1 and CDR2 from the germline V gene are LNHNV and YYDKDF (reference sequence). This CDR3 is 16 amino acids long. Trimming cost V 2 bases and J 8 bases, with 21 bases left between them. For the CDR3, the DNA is TGTGCCACCAGCAGACCCACAGAACAGTGGAGGGGAGAAGCTTTCTTT. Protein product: CATSRPTEQWRGEAFF.

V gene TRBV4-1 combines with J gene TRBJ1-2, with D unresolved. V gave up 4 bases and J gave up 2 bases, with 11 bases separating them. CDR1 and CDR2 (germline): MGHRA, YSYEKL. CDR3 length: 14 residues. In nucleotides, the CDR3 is TGCGCCAGCAGCCGAAGCCCAAAGAACTATGGCTACACCTTC. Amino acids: CASSRSPKNYGYTF.

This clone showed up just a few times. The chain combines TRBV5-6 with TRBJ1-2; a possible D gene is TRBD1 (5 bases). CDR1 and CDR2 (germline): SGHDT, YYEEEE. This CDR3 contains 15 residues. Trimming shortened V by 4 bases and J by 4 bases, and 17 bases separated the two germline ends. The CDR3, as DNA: TGTGCCAGCAGCGGCCGGGTTCCCACAGGCTATGGCTACACCTTC. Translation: CASSGRVPTGYGYTF.

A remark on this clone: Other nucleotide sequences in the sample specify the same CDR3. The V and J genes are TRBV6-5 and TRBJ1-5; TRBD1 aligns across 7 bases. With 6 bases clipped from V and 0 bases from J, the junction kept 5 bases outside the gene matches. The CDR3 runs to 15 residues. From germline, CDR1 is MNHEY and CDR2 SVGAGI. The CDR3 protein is CASRQGDYSNQPQHF. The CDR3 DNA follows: TGTGCCAGCAGGCAGGGGGATTATAGCAATCAGCCCCAGCATTTT.

The CDR3 bases are TGTGCCAGCAGCTTGGCCGGCAGGAGGGGGCACCTATCTAGCACAGATACGCAGTATTTT. It encodes CASSLAGRRGHLSSTDTQYF. This chain uses TRBV5-4 with TRBJ2-3, with D possibly matching TRBD1 (7 bases). The V gene's germline CDR1 is SGHNT and CDR2 YYREEE (reference sequence). The ends were cut back, 0 bases at V and 0 bases at J, with 23 bases in the middle. This CDR3 has 20 amino acids.

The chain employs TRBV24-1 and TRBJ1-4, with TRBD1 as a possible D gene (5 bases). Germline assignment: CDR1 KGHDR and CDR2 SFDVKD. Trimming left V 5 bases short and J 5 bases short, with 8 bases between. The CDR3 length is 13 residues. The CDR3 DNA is TGTGCCACCAGTGCGGCAGGGAATGAAAAACTGTTTTTT. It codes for CATSAAGNEKLFF.

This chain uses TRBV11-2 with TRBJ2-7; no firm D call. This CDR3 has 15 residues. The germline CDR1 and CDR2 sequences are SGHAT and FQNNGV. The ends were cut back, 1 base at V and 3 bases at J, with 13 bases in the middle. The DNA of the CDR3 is TGTGCCAGCAGCTTAGTAGGTAATGGGCGCTACGAGCAGTACGTC. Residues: CASSLVGNGRYEQYV.

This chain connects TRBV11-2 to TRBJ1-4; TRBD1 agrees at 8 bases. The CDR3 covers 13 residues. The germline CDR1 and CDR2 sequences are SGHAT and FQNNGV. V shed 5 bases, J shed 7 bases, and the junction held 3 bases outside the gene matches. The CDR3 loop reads CASSGQGLEKLFF. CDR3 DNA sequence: TGTGCCAGCAGCGGACAGGGCCTTGAAAAACTGTTTTTT. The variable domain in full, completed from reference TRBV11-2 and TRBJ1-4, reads EAGVAQSPRYKIIEKRQSVAFWCNPISGHATLYWYQQILGQGPKLLIQFQNNGVVDDSQLPKDRFSAERLKGVDSTLKIQPAKLEDSAVYLCASSGQGLEKLFFGSGTQLSVL.

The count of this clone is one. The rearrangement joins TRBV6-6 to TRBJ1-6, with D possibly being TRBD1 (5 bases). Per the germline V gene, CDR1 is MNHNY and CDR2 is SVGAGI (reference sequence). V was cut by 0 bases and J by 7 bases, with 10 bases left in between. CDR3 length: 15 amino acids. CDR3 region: CASSYSDTRNSPLHF. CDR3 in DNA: TGTGCCAGCAGTTACTCGGACACGAGAAATTCACCCCTCCACTTT.

In DNA, the CDR3 is TGTGCCAGCAGCTACAACAGGGCACGGGGCACAGATACGCAGTATTTT. This translates into CASSYNRARGTDTQYF. The rearrangement links TRBV7-6 to TRBJ2-3; D perhaps matches TRBD1 (6 bases). V lost 4 bases and J lost 1, with 15 bases in between. Germline V gene lookup returns CDR1 SGHVS and CDR2 FNYEAQ. The CDR3 is 16 residues long.

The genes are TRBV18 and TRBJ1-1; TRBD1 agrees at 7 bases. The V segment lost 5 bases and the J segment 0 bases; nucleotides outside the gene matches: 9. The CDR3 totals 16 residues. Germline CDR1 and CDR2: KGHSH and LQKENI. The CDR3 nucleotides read TGTGCCAGCTCAGCTAGACAGGGCAGCGTGAACACTGAAGCTTTCTTT. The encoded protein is CASSARQGSVNTEAFF.

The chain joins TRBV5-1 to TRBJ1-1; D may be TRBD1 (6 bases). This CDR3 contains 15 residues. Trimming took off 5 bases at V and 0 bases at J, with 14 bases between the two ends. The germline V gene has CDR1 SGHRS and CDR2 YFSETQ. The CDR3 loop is CASSQQGPMNTEAFF. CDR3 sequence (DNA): TGCGCCAGCAGTCAACAGGGACCGATGAACACTGAAGCTTTCTTT.

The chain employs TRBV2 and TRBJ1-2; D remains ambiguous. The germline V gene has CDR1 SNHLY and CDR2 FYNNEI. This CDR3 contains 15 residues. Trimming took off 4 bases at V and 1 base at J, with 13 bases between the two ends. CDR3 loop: CASSVLSAVNYGYTF. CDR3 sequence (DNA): TGTGCCAGCAGTGTATTATCCGCGGTTAACTATGGCTACACCTTC.

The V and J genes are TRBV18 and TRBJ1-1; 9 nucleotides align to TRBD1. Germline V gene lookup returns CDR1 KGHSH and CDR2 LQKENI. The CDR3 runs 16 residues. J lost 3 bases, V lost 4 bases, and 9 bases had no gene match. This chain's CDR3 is CASSLTGTGSHTEAFF. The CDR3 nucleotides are TGTGCCAGCTCACTCACCGGGACAGGGTCTCACACTGAAGCTTTCTTT.

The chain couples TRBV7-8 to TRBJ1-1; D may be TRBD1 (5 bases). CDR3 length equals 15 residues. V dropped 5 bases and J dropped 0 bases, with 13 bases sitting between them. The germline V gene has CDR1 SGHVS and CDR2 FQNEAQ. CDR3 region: CASSHRGGMNTEAFF. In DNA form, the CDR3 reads TGTGCCAGCAGCCACCGGGGCGGGATGAACACTGAAGCTTTCTTT.

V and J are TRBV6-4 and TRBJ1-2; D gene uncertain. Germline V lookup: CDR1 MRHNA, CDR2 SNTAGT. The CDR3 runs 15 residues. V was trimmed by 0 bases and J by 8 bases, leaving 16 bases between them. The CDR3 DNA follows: TGTGCCAGCAGTGACTCGGCGGGTTCGATGTACGGCTACACCTTC. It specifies CASSDSAGSMYGYTF.

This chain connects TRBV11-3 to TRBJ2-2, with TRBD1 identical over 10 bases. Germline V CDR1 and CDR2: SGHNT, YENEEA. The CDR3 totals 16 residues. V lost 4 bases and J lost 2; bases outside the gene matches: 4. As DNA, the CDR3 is TGTGCCAGCAGCTCCCGACAGGGGGCAAACACCGGGGAGCTGTTTTTT. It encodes CASSSRQGANTGELFF. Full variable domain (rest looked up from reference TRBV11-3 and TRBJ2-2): EAGVVQSPRYKIIEKKQPVAFWCNPISGHNTLYWYLQNLGQGPELLIRYENEEAVDDSQLPKDRFSAERLKGVDSTLKIQPAELGDSAVYLCASSSRQGANTGELFFGEGSRLTVL.

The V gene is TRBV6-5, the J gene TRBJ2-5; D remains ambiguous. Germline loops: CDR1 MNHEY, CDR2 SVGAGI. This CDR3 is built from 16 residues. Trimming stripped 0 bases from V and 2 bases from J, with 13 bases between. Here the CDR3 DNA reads TGTGCCAGCAGTTACTCGTTTCCGGGTGTACAAGAGACCCAGTACTTC. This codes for CASSYSFPGVQETQYF.

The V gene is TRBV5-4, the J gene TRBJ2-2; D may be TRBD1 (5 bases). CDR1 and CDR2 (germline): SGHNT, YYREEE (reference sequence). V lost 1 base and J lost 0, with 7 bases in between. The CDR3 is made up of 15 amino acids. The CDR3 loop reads CASSLPRANTGELFF. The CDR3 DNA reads TGTGCCAGCAGCTTGCCCAGGGCGAACACCGGGGAGCTGTTTTTT.

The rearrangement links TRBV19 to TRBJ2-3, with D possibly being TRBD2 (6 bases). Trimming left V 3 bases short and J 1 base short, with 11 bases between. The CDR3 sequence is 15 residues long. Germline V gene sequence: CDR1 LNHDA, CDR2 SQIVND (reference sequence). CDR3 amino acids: CASSIWGVGTDTQYF. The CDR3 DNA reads TGTGCCAGTAGTATTTGGGGGGTTGGCACAGATACGCAGTATTTT.

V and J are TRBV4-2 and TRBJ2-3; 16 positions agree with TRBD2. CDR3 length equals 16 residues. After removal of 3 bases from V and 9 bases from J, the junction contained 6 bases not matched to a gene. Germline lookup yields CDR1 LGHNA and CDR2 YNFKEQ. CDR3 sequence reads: CASSHTGTSGGGTQYF. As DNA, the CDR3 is TGTGCCAGCAGCCATACCGGGACTAGCGGGGGGGGGACGCAGTATTTT.

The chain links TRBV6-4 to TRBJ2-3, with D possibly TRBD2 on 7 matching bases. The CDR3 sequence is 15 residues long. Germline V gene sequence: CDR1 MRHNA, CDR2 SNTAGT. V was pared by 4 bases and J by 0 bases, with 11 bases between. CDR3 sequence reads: CASSVGGGSTDTQYF. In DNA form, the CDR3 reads TGTGCCAGCAGTGTTGGCGGGGGCAGCACAGATACGCAGTATTTT.

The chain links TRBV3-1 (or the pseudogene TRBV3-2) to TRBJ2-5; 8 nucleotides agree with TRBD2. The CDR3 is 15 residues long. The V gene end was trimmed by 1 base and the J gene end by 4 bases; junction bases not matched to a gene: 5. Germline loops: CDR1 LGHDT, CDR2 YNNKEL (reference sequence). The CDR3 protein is CASSQGTSSLETQYF. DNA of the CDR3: TGTGCCAGCAGCCAAGGGACTAGCTCTTTAGAGACCCAGTACTTC.

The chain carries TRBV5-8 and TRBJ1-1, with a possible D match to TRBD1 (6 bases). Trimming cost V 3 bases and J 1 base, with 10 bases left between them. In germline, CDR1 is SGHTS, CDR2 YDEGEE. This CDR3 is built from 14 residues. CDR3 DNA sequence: TGTGCCAGCAGCTCACGGGACAAGAACACTGAAGCTTTCTTT. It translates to CASSSRDKNTEAFF.